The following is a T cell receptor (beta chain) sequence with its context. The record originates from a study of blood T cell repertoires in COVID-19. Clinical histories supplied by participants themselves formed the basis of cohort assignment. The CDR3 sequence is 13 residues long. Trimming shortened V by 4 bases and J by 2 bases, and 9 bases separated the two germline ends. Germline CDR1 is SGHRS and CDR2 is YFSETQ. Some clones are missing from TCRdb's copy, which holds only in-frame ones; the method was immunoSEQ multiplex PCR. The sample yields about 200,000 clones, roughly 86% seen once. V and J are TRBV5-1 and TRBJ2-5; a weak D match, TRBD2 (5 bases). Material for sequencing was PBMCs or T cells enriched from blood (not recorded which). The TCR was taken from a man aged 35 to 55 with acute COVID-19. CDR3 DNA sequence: TGCGCCAGCAGCGGACCGGGGCAAGAGACCCAGTACTTC. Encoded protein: CASSGPGQETQYF.